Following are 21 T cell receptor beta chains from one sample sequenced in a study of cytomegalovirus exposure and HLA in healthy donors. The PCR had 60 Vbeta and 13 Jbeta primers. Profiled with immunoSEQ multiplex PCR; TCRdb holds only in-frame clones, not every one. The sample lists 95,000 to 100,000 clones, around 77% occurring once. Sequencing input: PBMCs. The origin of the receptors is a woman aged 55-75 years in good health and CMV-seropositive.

The CDR3 here is CASSFHVGTGSYEQYF. Written as DNA, the CDR3 is TGTGCCAGCAGCTTCCACGTAGGGACAGGGAGCTACGAGCAGTACTTC. This rearrangement joins TRBV7-3 to TRBJ2-7, with 9 bases identical to TRBD1. V shed 3 bases, J shed 3 bases, and the junction held 9 bases outside the gene matches. Germline V lookup: CDR1 SGHTA, CDR2 FQGTGA. This CDR3 has 16 residues.

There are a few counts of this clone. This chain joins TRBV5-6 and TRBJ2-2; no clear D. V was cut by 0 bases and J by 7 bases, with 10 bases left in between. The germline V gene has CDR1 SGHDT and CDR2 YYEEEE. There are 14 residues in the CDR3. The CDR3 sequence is CASSLGRPSGELFF. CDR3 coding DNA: TGTGCCAGCAGCTTGGGTCGTCCCAGCGGGGAGCTGTTTTTT.

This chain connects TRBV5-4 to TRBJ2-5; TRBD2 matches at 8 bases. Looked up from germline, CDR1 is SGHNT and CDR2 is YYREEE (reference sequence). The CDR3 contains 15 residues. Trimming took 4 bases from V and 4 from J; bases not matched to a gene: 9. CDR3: CASSIPGGGRETQYF. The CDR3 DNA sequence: TGTGCCAGCAGCATCCCGGGAGGGGGACGAGAGACCCAGTACTTC.

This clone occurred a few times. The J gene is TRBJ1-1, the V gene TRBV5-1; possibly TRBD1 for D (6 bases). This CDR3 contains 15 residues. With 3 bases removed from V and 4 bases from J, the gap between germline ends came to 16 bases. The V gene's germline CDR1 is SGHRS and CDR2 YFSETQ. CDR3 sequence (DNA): TGCGCCAGCAGCTCTTTACAGGGTTACGGCACTGAAGCTTTCTTT. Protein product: CASSSLQGYGTEAFF.

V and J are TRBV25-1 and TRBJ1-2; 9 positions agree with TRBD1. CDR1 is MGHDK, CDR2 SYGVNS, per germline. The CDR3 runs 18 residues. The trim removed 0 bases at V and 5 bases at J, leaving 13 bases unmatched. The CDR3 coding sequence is TGTGCCAGCAGTGAATATTATGGCCGGACAGGGGAGTGGTATGGCTACACCTTC. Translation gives CASSEYYGRTGEWYGYTF.

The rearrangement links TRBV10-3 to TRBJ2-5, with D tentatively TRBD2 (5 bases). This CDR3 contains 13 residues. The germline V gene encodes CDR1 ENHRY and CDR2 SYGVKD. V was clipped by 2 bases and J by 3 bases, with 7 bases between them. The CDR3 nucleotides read TGTGCCATCAGTGAGCGAGCGGAAGAGACCCAGTACTTC. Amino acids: CAISERAEETQYF.

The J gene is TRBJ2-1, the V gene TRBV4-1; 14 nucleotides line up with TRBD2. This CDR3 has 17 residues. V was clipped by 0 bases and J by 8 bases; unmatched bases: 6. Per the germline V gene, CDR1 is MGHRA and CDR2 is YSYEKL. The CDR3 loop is CASSQEYGTSGSDEQFF. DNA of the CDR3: TGCGCCAGCAGCCAAGAGTACGGGACTAGCGGGAGCGATGAGCAGTTCTTC.

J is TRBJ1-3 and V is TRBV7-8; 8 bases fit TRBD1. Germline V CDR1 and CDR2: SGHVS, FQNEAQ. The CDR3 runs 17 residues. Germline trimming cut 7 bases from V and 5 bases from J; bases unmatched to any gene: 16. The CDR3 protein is CASTASINTGGRNTIYF. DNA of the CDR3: TGTGCCAGCACCGCCTCTATCAATACAGGGGGAAGAAACACCATATATTTT.

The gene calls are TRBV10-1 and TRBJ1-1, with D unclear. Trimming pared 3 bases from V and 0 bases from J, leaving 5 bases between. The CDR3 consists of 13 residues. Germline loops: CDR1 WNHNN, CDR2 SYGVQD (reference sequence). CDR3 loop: CASSDTMNTEAFF. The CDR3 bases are TGCGCCAGCAGTGATACAATGAACACTGAAGCTTTCTTT.

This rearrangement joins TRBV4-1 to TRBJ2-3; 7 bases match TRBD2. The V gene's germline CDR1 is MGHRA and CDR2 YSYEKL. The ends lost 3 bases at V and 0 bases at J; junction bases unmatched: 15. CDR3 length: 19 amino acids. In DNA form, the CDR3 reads TGCGCCAGCAGCCAGGATCCGCCCAACCTAGCGGCTAGCACAGATACGCAGTATTTT. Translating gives CASSQDPPNLAASTDTQYF.

The CDR3 sequence is CAWSAATDTQYF. CDR3 DNA: TGTGCCTGGAGCGCGGCCACAGATACGCAGTATTTT. V and J are TRBV30 and TRBJ2-3; D remains ambiguous. Germline loops: CDR1 GTSNPN, CDR2 SVGIG (reference sequence). The CDR3 is 12 amino acids. Between the trimmed V and J ends, which lost 3 bases and 2 bases, there was a span of 6 bases.

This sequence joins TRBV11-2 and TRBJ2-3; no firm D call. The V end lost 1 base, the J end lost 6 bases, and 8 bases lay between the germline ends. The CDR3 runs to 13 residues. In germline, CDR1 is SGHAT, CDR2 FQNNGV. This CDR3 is CASSLGNSDTQYF. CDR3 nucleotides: TGTGCCAGCAGCTTAGGAAATAGTGATACGCAGTATTTT.

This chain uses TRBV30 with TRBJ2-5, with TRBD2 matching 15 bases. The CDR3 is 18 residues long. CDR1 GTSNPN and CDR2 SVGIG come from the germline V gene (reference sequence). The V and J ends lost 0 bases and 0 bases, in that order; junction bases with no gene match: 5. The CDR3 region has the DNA TGTGCCTGGAGTGTCGGAGGACTAGCGGGAGGGTACCAAGAGACCCAGTACTTC. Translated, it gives CAWSVGGLAGGYQETQYF.

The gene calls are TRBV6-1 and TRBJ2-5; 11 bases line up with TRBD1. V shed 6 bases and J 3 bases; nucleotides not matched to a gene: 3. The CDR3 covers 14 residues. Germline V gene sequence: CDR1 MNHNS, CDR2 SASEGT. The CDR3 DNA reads TGTGCCAGCAGCGGACAGGGGGCAAAAGAGACCCAGTACTTC. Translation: CASSGQGAKETQYF.

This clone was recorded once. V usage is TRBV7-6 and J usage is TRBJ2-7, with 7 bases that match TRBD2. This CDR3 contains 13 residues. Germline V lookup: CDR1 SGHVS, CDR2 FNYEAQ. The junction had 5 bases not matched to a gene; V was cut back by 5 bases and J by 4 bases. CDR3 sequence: CASSRAGRYEQYF. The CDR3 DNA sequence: TGTGCCAGCAGCCGAGCGGGGAGGTACGAGCAGTACTTC.

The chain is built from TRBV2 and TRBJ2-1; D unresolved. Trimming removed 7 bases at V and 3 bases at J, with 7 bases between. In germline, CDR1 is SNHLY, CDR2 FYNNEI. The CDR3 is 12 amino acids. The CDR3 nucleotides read TGTGCCAGCATGGCGGACTACAATGAGCAGTTCTTC. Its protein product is CASMADYNEQFF.

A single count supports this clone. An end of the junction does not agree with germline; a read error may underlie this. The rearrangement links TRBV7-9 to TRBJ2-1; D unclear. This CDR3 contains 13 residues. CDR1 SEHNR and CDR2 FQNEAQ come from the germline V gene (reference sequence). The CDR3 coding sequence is TGTTCCAGCAGCTTAGCTATCTACAATGAGCAGTTCTTC. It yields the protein CSSSLAIYNEQFF.

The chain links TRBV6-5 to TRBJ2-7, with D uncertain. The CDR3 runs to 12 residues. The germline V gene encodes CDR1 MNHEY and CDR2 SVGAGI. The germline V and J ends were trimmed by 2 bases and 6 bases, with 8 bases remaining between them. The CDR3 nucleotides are TGTGCCAGCAGTTACCTTCGCGGCGAGCAGTACTTC. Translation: CASSYLRGEQYF.

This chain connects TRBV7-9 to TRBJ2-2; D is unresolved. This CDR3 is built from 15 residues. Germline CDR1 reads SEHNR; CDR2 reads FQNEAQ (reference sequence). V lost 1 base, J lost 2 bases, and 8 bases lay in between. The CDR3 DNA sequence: TGTGCCAGCAGCTTAGTTCGCGGTAACACCGGGGAGCTGTTTTTT. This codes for CASSLVRGNTGELFF.

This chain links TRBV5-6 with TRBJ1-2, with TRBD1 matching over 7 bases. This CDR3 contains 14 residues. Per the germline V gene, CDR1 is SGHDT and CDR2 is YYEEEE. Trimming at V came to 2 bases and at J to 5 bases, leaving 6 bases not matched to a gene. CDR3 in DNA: TGTGCCAGCAGCTTACAGGGGCCTCAATATGGCTACACCTTC. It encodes CASSLQGPQYGYTF.

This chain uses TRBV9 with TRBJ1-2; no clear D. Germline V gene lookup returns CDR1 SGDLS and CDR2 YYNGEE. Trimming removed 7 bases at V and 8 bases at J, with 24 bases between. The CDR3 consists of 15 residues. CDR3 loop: CASSQSGYAPGGYTF. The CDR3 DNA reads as TGTGCCAGCTCCCAGTCAGGCTACGCCCCTGGCGGCTACACCTTC. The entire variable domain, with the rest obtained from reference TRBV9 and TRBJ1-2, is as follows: DSGVTQTPKHLITATGQRVTLRCSPRSGDLSVYWYQQSLDQGLQFLIQYYNGEERAKGNILERFSAQQFPDLHSELNLSSLELGDSALYFCASSQSGYAPGGYTFGSGTRLTVV.